The rows below give T cell receptor beta chains drawn from one sample of a study of T cell changes during pregnancy in multiple sclerosis. Data came from immunoSEQ multiplex PCR; TCRdb stores just in-frame clones and leaves some out. The sample has around 60,000 clones; roughly 87% are singletons. Sequencing used peripheral blood, obtained in the first trimester of pregnancy. Receptors originate from a female donor with multiple sclerosis, enrolled in a pregnancy study. The CDR3 runs from the conserved cysteine through the conserved F or W. The D gene is left open where the match is weak. Some rows have no size entry. The others give once, few or many, or a class for an expanded clone.

>TRBJ2-7|.|.|TRBV5-1
CASSTSGTHSYEQYF
TGCGCCAGCAGCACATCCGGGACACACTCCTACGAGCAGTACTTC
>TRBJ1-6|TRBD1|few|TRBV18
CASSPWDSHSPLHF
TGTGCCAGCTCACCTTGGGACAGCCATTCACCCCTCCACTTT
>TRBJ2-1|.|.|TRBV27
CASSPSLDNEQFF
TGTGCCAGCAGTCCCTCACTAGACAATGAGCAGTTCTTC
>TRBJ1-2|.|.|TRBV6-6
CASSYSVGGEDYGYTF
TGTGCCAGCAGTTACTCGGTAGGAGGGGAAGACTATGGCTACACCTTC
>TRBJ1-2|.|once|TRBV2
CASSGEPGPRLNYGYTF
TGTGCCAGCAGTGGTGAGCCGGGCCCTAGACTAAACTATGGCTACACCTTC
>TRBJ2-1|.|once|TRBV5-1
CASSPGHESNEQFF
TGCGCCAGCAGCCCCGGTCACGAGAGCAATGAGCAGTTCTTC
>TRBJ1-2|.|once|TRBV5-4
CASSLATGRDYGYTF
TGTGCCAGCAGCTTGGCCACAGGGAGAGACTATGGCTACACCTTC
>TRBJ1-2|TRBD1|.|TRBV5-8
CASSADRTMRGYTF
TGTGCCAGCAGCGCGGACAGGACTATGAGGGGCTACACCTTC
>TRBJ1-2|.|.|TRBV7-8
CASSLAVDRISNGYTF
TGTGCCAGCAGCTTAGCTGTTGACAGGATATCCAATGGCTACACCTTC
>TRBJ2-5|.|few|TRBV30
CAWSVGRRQETQYF
TGTGCCTGGAGTGTAGGGAGGAGGCAAGAGACCCAGTACTTC
>TRBJ1-1|.|.|TRBV29-1
CSVVIWGAEAFF
TGCAGCGTTGTGATCTGGGGGGCTGAAGCTTTCTTT
>TRBJ2-3|TRBD2|.|TRBV7-6
CASSPAGPSTDTQYF
TGTGCCAGCAGCCCAGCGGGGCCTAGCACAGATACGCAGTATTTT
>TRBJ2-5|.|.|TRBV19
CASRQSGETQYF
TGTGCCAGTAGGCAAAGCGGGGAGACCCAGTACTTC
>TRBJ1-1|TRBD1|.|TRBV30
CAWSRPGGWAFF
TGTGCCTGGAGCCGCCCAGGGGGTTGGGCTTTCTTT
>TRBJ1-1|TRBD1|once|TRBV6-4
CASSDREDTEAFF
TGTGCCAGCAGCGACAGGGAGGACACTGAAGCTTTCTTT
>TRBJ2-3|TRBD2|.|TRBV10-3
CAISAGLALGDTQYF
TGTGCCATCAGTGCGGGACTAGCACTTGGAGATACGCAGTATTTT
>TRBJ2-1|.|.|TRBV6-1
CASSGTAQSSYNEQFF
TGTGCCAGCAGTGGGACAGCCCAATCCTCCTACAATGAGCAGTTCTTC
>TRBJ2-3|TRBD2|.|TRBV18
CASSPYAPGLAGGTDTQYF
TGTGCCAGCTCACCATACGCTCCGGGACTAGCGGGAGGAACAGATACGCAGTATTTT
>TRBJ1-5|.|.|TRBV6-6
CASTWGPYSNQPQHF
TGTGCCAGCACATGGGGCCCTTATAGCAATCAGCCCCAGCATTTT
>TRBJ1-3|.|.|TRBV21-1
CASSKAGGVPSSGNTIYF
TGTGCCAGCAGCAAAGCTGGGGGGGTCCCGAGCTCTGGAAACACCATATATTTT
>TRBJ1-3|TRBD1|.|TRBV12-5
CASALTGENTIYF
TGTGCTAGTGCCTTGACAGGGGAAAACACCATATATTTT
>TRBJ1-5|TRBD1|.|TRBV5-5
CASSLDRGPRPQHF
TGTGCCAGCAGCCTCGACAGGGGTCCAAGGCCCCAGCATTTT
>TRBJ2-4|.|.|TRBV2
CASEDSSGDIQYF
TGTGCCAGCGAAGACAGCTCAGGGGACATTCAGTACTTC
>TRBJ2-5|.|.|TRBV10-3
CAISVGEETQYF
TGTGCCATCAGTGTAGGGGAAGAGACCCAGTACTTC